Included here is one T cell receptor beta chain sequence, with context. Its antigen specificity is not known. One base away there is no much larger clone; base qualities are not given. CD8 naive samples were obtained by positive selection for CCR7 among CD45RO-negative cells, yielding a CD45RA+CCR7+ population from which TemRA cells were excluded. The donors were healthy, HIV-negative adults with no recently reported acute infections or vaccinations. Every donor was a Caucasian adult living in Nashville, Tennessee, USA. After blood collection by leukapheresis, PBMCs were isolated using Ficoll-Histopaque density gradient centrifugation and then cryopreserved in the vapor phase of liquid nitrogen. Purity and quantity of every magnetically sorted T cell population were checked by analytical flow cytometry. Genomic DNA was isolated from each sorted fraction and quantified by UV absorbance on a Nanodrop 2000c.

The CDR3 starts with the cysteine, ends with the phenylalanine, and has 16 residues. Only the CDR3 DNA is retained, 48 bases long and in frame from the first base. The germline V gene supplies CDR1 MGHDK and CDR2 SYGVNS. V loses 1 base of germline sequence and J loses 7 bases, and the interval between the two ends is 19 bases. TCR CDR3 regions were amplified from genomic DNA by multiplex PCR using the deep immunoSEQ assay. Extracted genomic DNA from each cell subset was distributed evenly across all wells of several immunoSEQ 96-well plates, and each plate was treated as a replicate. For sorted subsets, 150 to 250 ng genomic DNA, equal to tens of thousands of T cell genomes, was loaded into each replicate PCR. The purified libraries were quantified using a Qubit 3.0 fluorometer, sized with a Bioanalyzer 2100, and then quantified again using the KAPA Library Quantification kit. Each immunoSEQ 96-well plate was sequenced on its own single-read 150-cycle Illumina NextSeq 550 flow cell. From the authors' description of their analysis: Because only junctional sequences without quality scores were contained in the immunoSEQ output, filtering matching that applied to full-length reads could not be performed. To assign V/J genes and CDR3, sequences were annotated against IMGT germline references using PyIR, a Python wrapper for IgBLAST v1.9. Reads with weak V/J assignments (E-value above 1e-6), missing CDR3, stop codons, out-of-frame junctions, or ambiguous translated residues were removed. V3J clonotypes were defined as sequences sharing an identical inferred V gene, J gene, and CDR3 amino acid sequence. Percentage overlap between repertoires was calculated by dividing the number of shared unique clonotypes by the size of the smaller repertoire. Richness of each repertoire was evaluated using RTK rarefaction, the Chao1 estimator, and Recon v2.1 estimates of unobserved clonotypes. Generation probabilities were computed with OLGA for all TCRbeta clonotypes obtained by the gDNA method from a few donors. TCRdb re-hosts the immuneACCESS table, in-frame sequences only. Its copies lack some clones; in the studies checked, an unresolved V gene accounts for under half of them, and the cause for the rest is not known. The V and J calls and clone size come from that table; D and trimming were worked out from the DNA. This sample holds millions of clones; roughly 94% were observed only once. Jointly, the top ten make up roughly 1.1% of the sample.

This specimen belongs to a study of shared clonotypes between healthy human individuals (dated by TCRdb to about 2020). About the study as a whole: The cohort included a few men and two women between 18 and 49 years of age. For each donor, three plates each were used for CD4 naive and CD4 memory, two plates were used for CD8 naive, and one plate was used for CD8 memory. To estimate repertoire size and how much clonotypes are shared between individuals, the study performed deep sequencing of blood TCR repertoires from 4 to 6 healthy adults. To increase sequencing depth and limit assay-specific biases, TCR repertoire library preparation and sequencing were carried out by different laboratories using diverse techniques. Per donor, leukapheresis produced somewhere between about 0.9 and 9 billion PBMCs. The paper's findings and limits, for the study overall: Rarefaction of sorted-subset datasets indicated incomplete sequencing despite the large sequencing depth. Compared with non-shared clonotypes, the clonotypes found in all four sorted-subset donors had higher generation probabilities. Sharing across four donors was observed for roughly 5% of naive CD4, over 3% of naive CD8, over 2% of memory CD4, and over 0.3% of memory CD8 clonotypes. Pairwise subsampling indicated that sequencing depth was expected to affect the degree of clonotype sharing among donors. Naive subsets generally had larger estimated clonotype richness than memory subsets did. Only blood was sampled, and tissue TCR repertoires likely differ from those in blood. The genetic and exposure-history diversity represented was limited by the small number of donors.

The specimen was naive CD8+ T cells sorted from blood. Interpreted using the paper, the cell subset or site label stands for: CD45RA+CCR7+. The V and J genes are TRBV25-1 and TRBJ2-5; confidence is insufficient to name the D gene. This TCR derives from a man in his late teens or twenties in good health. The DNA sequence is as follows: TGTGCCAGCAGTGAATTTCCGGCAGAGGCGCCTGGGACCCAGTACTTC. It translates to CASSEFPAEAPGTQYF.